This T cell receptor (beta chain) comes out of a study of blood T cells in healthy people across ages. With 4 bases clipped from V and 8 bases from J, the junction kept 7 bases outside the gene matches. The CDR3 length is 15 residues. The germline gives CDR1 MNHEY, CDR2 SMNVEV (reference sequence). PCR was performed a second time for roughly 7 to 12 cycles using a sample-barcoded 5' primer and a J-beta primer mix. A template-switch adaptor that had 12 random nucleotides put a tag on each cDNA molecule. MiXCR was run by TCRdb on the 5' RACE reads, yielding one entry per CDR3 protein. The table has fewer than 2,000,000 distinct CDR3 sequences, roughly 43% seen once; the top ten hold about 23%.

Sequences were obtained from blood. The receptor comes from a human donor in good health. The chain carries TRBV27 and TRBJ1-6, with 8 bases matching TRBD1. In DNA form, the CDR3 reads TGTGCCAGCAGTTATGGACAGGGAATAGATTCACCCCTCCACTTT. Its protein product is CASSYGQGIDSPLHF.